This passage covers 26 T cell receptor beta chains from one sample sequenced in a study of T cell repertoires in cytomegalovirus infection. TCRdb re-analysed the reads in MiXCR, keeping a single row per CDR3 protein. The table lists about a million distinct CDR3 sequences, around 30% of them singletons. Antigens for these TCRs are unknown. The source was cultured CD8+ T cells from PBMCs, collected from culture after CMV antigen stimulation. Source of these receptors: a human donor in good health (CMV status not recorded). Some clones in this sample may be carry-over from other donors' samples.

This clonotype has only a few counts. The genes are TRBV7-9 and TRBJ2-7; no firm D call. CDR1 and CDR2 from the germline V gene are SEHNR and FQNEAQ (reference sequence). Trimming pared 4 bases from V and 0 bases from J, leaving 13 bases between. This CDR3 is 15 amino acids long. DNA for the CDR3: TGTGCCAGCAGCTCGGAAACACGAACCTCCTACGAGCAGTACTTC. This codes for CASSSETRTSYEQYF.

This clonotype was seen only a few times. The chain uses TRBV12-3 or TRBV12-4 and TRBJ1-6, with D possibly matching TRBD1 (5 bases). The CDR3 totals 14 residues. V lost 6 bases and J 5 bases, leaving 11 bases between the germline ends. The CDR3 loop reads CASSPTVNNSPLHF. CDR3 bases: TGTGCCAGCAGCCCGACAGTGAATAATTCACCCCTCCACTTT.

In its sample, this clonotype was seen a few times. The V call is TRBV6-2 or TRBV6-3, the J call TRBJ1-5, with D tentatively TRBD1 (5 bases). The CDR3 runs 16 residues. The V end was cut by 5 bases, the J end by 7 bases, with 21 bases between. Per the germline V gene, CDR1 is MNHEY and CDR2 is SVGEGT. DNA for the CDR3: TGTGCCAGCAGTCCCTCGGGGCAGGGAAAAAGGCAGCCCCAGCATTTT. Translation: CASSPSGQGKRQPQHF.

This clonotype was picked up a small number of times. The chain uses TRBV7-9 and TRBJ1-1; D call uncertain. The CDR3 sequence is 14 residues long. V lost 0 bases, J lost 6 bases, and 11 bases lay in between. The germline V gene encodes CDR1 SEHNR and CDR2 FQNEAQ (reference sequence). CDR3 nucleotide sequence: TGTGCCAGCAGCTTAGCGGATCTGTGGTCTGAAGCTTTCTTT. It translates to CASSLADLWSEAFF. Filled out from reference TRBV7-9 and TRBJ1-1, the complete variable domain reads DTGVSQNPRHKITKRGQNVTFRCDPISEHNRLYWYRQTLGQGPEFLTYFQNEAQLEKSRLLSDRFSAERPKGSFSTLEIQRTEQGDSAMYLCASSLADLWSEAFFGQGTRLTVV.

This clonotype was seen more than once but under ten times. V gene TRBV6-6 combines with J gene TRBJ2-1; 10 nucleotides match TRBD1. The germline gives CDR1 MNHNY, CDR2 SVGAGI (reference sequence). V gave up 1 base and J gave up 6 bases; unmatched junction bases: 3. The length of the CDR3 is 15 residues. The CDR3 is CASSYLTGGGNEQFF. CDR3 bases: TGTGCCAGCAGTTACTTGACAGGGGGCGGCAATGAGCAGTTCTTC.

The CDR3 reads CSVMQGAPNLGEQFF. CDR3 sequence (DNA): TGCAGCGTCATGCAGGGGGCGCCGAATTTGGGTGAGCAGTTCTTC. This chain connects TRBV29-1 to TRBJ2-1; 8 bases are a match to TRBD1. Per the germline V gene, CDR1 is SQVTM and CDR2 is ANQGSEA. CDR3 size: 15 residues. J gave up 9 bases and V 6 bases, and 16 bases lay outside the gene matches.

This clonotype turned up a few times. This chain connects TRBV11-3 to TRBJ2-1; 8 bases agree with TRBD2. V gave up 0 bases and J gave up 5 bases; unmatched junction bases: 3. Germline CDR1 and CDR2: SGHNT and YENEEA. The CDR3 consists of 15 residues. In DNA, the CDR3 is TGTGCCAGCAGCTTAGAAGCGGGGGATGACAATGAGCAGTTCTTC. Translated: CASSLEAGDDNEQFF.

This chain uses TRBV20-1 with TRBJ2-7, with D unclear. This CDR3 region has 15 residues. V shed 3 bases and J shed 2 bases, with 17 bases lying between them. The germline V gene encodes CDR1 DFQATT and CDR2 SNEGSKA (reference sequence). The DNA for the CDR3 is TGCAGTGCTAGCCTCGGTGCAGGACCCACCTACGAGCAGTACTTC. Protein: CSASLGAGPTYEQYF.

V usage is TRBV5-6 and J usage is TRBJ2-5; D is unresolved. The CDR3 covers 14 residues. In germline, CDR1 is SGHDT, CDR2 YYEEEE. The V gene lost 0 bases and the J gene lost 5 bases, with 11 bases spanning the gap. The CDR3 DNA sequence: TGTGCCAGCAGCTTGGTGGTAGGGCGGGAGACCCAGTACTTC. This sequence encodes CASSLVVGRETQYF.

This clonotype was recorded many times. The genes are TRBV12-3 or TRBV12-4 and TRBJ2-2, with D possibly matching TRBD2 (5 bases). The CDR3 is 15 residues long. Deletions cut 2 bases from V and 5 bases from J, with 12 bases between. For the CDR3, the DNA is TGTGCCAGCAGTTTACTCTACACTAGAACCGGGGAGCTGTTTTTT. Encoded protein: CASSLLYTRTGELFF.

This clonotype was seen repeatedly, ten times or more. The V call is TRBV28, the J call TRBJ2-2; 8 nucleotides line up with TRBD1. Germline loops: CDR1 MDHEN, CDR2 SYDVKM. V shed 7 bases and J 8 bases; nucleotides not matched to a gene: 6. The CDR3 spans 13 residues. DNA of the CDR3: TGTGCCAGCAACGCAGGGGGCACGGGGGAGCTGTTTTTT. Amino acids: CASNAGGTGELFF. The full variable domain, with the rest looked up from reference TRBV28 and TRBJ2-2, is DVKVTQSSRYLVKRTGEKVFLECVQDMDHENMFWYRQDPGLGLRLIYFSYDVKMKEKGDIPEGYSVSREKKERFSLILESASTNQTSMYLCASNAGGTGELFFGEGSRLTVL.

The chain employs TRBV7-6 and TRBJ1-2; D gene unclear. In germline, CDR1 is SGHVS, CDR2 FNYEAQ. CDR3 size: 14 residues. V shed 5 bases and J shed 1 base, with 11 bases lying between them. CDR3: CASSPRADNYGYTF. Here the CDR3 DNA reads TGTGCCAGCAGCCCCCGGGCAGATAACTATGGCTACACCTTC. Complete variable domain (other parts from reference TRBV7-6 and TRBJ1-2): GAGVSQSPRYKVTKRGQDVALRCDPISGHVSLYWYRQALGQGPEFLTYFNYEAQQDKSGLPNDRFSAERPEGSISTLTIQRTEQRDSAMYRCASSPRADNYGYTFGSGTRLTVV.

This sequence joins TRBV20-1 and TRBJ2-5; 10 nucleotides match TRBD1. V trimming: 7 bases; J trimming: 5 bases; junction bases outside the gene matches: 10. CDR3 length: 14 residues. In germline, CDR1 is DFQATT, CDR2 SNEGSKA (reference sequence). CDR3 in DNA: TGCAGTGGTTGGACAGGGGGTATGGGGGAGACCCAGTACTTC. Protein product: CSGWTGGMGETQYF.

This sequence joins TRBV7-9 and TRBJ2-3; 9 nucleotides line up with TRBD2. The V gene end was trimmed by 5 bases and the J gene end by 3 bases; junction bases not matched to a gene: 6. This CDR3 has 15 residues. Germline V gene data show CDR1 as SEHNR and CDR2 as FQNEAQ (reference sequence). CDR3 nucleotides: TGTGCCAGCAGCCCTGGGACTAGCTATACAGATACGCAGTATTTT. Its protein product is CASSPGTSYTDTQYF.

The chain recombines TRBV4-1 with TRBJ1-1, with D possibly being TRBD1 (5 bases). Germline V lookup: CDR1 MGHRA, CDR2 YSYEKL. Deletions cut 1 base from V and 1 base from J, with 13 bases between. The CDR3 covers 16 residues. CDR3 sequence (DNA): TGCGCCAGCAGCCAAGTGGGGGAGAGCCGGAACACTGAAGCTTTCTTT. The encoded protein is CASSQVGESRNTEAFF.

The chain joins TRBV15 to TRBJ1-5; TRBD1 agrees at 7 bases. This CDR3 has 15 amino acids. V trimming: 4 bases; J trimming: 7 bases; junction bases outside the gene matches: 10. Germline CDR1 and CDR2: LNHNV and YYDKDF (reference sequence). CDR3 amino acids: CATSIDREVRQPQHF. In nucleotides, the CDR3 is TGTGCCACCAGCATTGACAGGGAGGTTAGGCAGCCCCAGCATTTT.

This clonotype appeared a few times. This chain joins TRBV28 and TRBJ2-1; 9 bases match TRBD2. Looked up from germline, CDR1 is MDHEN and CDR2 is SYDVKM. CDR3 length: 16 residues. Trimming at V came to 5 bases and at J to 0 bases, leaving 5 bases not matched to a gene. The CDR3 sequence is CASSQRGESSYNEQFF. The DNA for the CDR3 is TGTGCCAGCAGTCAGCGGGGGGAGAGCTCCTACAATGAGCAGTTCTTC.

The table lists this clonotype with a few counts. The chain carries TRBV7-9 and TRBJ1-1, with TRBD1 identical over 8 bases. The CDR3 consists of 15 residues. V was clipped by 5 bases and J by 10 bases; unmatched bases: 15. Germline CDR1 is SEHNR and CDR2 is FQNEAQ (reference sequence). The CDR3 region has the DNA TGTGCCAGCAGCCAGACGAGAGACAGGGGCGGAGGAGCTTTCTTT. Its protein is CASSQTRDRGGGAFF.

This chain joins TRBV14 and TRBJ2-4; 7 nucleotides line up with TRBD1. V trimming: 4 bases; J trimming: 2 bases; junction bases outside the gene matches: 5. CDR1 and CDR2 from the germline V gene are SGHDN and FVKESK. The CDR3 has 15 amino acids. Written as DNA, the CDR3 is TGTGCCAGCAGCCGCAAGACAGGGTCCAAAAACATTCAGTACTTC. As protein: CASSRKTGSKNIQYF.

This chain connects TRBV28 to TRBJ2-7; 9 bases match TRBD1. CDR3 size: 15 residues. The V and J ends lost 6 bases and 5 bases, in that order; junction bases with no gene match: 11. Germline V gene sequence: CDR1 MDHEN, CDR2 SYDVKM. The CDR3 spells CASRPGQGPQDEQYV. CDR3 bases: TGTGCCAGCAGACCGGGACAGGGACCTCAAGACGAGCAGTACGTC.

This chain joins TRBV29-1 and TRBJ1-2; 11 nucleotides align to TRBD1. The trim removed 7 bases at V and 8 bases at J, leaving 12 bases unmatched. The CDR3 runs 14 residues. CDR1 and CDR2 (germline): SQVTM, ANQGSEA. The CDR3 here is CSAAGGQGDLGYTF. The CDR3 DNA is TGCAGCGCCGCTGGGGGACAGGGGGATTTGGGCTACACCTTC.

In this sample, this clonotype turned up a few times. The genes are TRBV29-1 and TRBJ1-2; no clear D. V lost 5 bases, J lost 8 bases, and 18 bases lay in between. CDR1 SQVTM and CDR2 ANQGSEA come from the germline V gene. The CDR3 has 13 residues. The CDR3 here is CSVFDPGPGGYTF. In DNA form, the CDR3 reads TGCAGCGTTTTTGACCCGGGCCCGGGGGGCTACACCTTC.

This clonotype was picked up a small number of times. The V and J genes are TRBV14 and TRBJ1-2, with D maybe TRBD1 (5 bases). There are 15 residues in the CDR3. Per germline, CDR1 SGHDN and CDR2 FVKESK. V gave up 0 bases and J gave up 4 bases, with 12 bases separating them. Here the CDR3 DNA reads TGTGCCAGCAGCCAAGAGGGGGTGCTACCCTATGGCTACACCTTC. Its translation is CASSQEGVLPYGYTF.

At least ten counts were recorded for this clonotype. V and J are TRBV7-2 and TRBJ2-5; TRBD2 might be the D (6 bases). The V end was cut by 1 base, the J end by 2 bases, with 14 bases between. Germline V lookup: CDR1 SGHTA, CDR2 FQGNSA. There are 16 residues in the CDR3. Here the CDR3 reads CASSLGAGTRQETQYF. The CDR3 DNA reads TGTGCCAGCAGCTTAGGGGCCGGGACTCGTCAAGAGACCCAGTACTTC.

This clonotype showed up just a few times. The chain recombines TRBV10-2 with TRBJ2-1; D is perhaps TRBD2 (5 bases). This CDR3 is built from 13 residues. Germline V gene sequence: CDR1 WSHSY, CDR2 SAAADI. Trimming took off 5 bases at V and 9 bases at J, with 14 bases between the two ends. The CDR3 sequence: CASSPGLDFEQFF. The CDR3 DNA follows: TGCGCCAGCAGTCCGGGATTGGACTTTGAGCAGTTCTTC.

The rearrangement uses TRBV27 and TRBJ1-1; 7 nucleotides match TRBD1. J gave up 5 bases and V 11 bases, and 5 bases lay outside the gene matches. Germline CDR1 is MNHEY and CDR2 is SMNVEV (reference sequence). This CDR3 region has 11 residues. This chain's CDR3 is CAAQGGTEAFF. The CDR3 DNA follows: TGTGCCGCCCAGGGGGGGACTGAAGCTTTCTTT.